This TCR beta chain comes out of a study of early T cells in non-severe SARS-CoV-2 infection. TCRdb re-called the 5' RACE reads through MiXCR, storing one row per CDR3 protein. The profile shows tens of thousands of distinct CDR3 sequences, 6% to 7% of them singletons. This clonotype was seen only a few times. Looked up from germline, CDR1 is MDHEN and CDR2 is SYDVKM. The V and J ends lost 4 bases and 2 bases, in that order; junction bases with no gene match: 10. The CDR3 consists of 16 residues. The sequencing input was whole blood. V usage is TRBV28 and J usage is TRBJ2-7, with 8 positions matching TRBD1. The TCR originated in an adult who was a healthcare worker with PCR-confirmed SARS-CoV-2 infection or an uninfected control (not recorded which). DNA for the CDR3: TGTGCCAGCAGTTCTTTCGGACAGGGAGGAACCTACGAGCAGTACTTC. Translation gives CASSSFGQGGTYEQYF.